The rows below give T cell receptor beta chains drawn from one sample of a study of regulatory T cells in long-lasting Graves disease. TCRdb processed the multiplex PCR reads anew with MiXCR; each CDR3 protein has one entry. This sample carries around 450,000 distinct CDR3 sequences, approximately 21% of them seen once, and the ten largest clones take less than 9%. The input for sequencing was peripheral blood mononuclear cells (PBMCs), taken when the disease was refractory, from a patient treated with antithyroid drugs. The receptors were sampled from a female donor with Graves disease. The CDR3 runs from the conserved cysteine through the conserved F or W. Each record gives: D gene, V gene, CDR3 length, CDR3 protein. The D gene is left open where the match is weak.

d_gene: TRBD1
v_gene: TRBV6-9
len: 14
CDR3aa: CASSSDREDTEAFF

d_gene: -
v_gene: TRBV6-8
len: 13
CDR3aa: CASSARGHFEQYF

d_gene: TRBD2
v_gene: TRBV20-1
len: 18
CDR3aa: CSARPTTSGGPDQETQYF

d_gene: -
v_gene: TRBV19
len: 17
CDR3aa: CASSIDGRSRSGNTIYF

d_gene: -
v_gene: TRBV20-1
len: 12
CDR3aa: CSASPPNTEAFF

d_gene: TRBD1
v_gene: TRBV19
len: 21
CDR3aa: CASSKEPGQGDLAGRQETQYF

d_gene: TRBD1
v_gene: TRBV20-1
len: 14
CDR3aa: CSAEGEDRVYGYTF

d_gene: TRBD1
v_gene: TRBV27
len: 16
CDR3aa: CASSYHRETGAYGYTF

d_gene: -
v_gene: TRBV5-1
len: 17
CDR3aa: CASSAIRGSSDQETQYF

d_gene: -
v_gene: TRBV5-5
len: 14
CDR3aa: CASRTIGTSDGYTF

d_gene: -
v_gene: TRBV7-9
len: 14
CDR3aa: CASSPASSGNTIYF

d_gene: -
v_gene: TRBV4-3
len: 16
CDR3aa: CASSQDQRQGGEKLFF

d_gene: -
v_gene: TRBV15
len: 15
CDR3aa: CATSTRTALTPEAFF

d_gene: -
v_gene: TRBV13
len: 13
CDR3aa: CASSHPEGYEQYF

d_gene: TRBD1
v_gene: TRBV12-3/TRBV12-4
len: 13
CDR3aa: CASSYGADRELFF

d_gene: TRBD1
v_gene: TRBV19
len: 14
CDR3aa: CASSERTGDEKLFF

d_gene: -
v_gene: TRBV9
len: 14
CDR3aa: CASSVADSSYEQYF

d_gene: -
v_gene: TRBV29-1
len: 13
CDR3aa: CSVPGEVSYEQYF

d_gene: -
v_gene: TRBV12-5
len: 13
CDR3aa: CASGLGGIYEQYF

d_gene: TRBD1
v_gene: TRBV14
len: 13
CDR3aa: CASSRQGGNEQYF

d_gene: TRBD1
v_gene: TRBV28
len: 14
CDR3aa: CASSLGAGGTGYTF

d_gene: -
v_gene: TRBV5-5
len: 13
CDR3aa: CASSYFSGNTIYF

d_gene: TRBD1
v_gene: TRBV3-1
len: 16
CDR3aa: CASSLAGQEHNYGYTF

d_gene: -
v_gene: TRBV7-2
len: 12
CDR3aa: CAKMRRAGEQYF

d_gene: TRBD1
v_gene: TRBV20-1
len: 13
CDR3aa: CSAMDRDPIEQYF

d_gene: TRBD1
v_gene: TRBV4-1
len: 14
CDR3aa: CASSHPGQGSEQYF

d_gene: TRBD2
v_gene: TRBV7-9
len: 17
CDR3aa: CASRPPGTSGNQETQYF

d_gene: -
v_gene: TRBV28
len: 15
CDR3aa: CASSQGRGGYTEAFF

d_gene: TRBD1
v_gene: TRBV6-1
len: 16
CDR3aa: CASSARGQDSNQPQHF

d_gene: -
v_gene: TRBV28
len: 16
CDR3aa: CASSLARAGQPYEQYF

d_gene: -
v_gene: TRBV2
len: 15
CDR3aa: CASSVDVGRGTEAFF

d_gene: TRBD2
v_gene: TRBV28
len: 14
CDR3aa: CASSLSGGSYEQYF

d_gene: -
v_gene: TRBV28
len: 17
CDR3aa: CASSLEGWSSYNSPLHF

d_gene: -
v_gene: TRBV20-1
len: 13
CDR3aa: CSAPGQRGETQYF

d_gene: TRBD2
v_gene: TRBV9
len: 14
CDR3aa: CASSEGGGSYEQYF

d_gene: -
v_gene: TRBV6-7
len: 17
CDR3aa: CASSPGTTISGANVLTF

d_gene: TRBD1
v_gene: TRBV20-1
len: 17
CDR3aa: CSARGIGTGGSEETQYF

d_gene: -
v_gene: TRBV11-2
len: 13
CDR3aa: CASSFTPKDEQYF

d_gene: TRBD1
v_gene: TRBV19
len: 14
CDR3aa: CASSPRDSREKLFF

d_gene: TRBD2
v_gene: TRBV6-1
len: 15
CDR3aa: CASLNSGGGTGELFF

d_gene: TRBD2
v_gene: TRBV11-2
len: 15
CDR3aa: CASSPLSGNSYEQYF

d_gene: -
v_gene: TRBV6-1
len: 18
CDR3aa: CASSGRHGGGSWNEIQYF

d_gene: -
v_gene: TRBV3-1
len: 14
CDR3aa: CASSQTADNSPLHF

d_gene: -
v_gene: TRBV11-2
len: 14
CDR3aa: CASRLGGVNTEAFF

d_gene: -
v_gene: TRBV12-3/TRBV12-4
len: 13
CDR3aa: CASSPEMNTEAFF

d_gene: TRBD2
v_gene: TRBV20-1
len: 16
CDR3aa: CSARLGVSGRAYEQYF

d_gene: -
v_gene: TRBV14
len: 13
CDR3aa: CASSQDLGSEAFF

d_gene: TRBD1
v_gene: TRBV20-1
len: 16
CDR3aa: CSARVGQGVGGNTIYF

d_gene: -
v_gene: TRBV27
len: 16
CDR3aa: CASSLIGPGPPYEQYF

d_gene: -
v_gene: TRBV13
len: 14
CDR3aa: CASLLRGVWETQYF

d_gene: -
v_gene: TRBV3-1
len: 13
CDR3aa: CASSQGIGSEAFF

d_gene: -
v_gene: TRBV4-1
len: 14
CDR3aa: CASSPKTGGSPLHF

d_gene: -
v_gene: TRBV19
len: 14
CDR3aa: CASSSGRASAEAFF

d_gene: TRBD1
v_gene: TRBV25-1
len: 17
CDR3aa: CASSESRDRVRGETQYF

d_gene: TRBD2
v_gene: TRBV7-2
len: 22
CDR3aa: CASSSQVITSGRAYTNTGELFF